These T cell receptor beta chains were read from a single sample in a study of blood T cell repertoires in COVID-19. The method was immunoSEQ multiplex PCR; TCRdb's version includes in-frame clones alone and lacks a portion of them. Of fewer than 200,000 clones in the sample, 85% to 90% were seen once. The specimen was peripheral blood. Source of these receptors: a man in his forties with active or convalescent COVID-19. Both conserved end residues are part of each CDR3. The D gene is left open where the match is weak. For some rows the clone size is stated as once, few or many, or as a class when expanded; others skip it.

clone size | J gene | V gene | D gene | CDR3 protein | CDR3 DNA
NA | TRBJ1-1 | TRBV6-1 | TRBD1 | CASSDGQVASDEAFF | TGTGCCAGCAGTGACGGACAGGTGGCTTCCGATGAAGCTTTCTTT
NA | TRBJ1-4 | TRBV18 | NA | CASSPRRDRIATNEKLFF | TGTGCCAGCTCACCACGCCGCGACAGGATAGCAACTAATGAAAAACTGTTTTTT
NA | TRBJ2-7 | TRBV7-6 | NA | CASSLVEDNSYEQYF | TGTGCCAGCAGCTTAGTAGAGGACAACTCCTACGAGCAGTACTTC
NA | TRBJ1-2 | TRBV10-3 | TRBD1 | CAISNGGDRYGYTF | TGTGCCATCAGTAACGGCGGGGACAGATATGGCTACACCTTC
NA | TRBJ2-5 | TRBV15 | TRBD2 | CATSRASGGQETQYF | TGTGCCACCAGCAGAGCGAGCGGGGGGCAAGAGACCCAGTACTTC
NA | TRBJ2-3 | TRBV7-8 | TRBD1 | CASSDRQGLATDTQYF | TGTGCCAGCAGCGATCGACAGGGGTTGGCCACAGATACGCAGTATTTT
NA | TRBJ2-5 | TRBV9 | TRBD2 | CASSVVLAGGTQYF | TGTGCCAGCAGCGTAGTCCTAGCGGGAGGGACCCAGTACTTC
NA | TRBJ1-3 | TRBV3-1/TRBV3-2 | TRBD1 | CASSHYRGYSGNTIYF | TGTGCCAGCAGCCATTACAGGGGGTACTCTGGAAACACCATATATTTT
NA | TRBJ1-6 | TRBV11-3 | NA | CASSSNRLSNSPLHF | TGTGCCAGCAGCTCGAACAGGCTCTCAAATTCACCCCTCCACTTT
NA | TRBJ1-4 | TRBV9 | TRBD1 | CASSQGTTGDNEKLFF | TGTGCCAGCAGCCAAGGAACTACAGGGGATAATGAAAAACTGTTTTTT
NA | TRBJ1-5 | TRBV6-2/TRBV6-3 | NA | CASSWTNGNQPQHF | TGTGCCAGCAGTTGGACAAATGGCAATCAGCCCCAGCATTTT
NA | TRBJ1-4 | TRBV16 | NA | CASSQFATENEKLFF | TGTGCCAGCAGCCAATTTGCGACAGAGAATGAAAAACTGTTTTTT
NA | TRBJ2-3 | TRBV19 | NA | CASGDRGASTDTQYF | TGTGCCAGTGGAGACCGGGGGGCTAGCACAGATACGCAGTATTTT
NA | TRBJ2-7 | TRBV7-9 | TRBD1 | CASSRMTSTGGNYEQYF | TGTGCCAGCAGCCGAATGACCTCGACAGGGGGCAACTACGAGCAGTACTTC
many | TRBJ1-2 | TRBV4-1 | NA | CASSDGQGFSLYGYTF | TGCGCCAGCAGCGACGGGCAGGGTTTTAGTCTCTATGGCTACACCTTC
NA | TRBJ1-3 | TRBV5-6 | NA | CASSPGGYTGNTIYF | TGTGCCAGCAGCCCGGGGGGGTATACTGGAAACACCATATATTTT
NA | TRBJ1-4 | TRBV27 | NA | CASSLSLRPGEKLFF | TGTGCCAGCAGTTTATCCCTACGACCAGGTGAAAAACTGTTTTTT
NA | TRBJ2-7 | TRBV6-5 | NA | CASSPEVFPYEQYF | TGTGCCAGCAGTCCAGAGGTGTTCCCCTACGAGCAGTACTTC
NA | TRBJ2-1 | TRBV24-1 | TRBD2 | CATSDPSGTINNEQFF | TGTGCCACCAGTGATCCTAGCGGAACCATCAACAATGAGCAGTTCTTC
NA | TRBJ2-5 | TRBV29-1 | TRBD1 | CSVRPRDRGQETQYF | TGCAGCGTACGACCTCGGGACAGGGGCCAAGAGACCCAGTACTTC
once | TRBJ2-2 | TRBV6-1 | TRBD1 | CASSEVQGSTGELFF | TGTGCCAGCAGTGAAGTACAGGGGAGCACCGGGGAGCTGTTTTTT
NA | TRBJ2-7 | TRBV7-2 | NA | CASSLVVTDAYEQYF | TGTGCCAGCAGCTTAGTGGTTACAGATGCCTACGAGCAGTACTTC
NA | TRBJ1-1 | TRBV3-1/TRBV3-2 | NA | CASSPSGGTEAFF | TGTGCCAGCAGCCCGTCGGGGGGGACTGAAGCTTTCTTT
NA | TRBJ2-3 | TRBV27 | NA | CASRLLDTQYF | TGTGCCAGCCGTCTTCTAGATACGCAGTATTTT
NA | TRBJ1-5 | TRBV6-6 | NA | CASSAGRYQPQHF | TGTGCCAGCTCAGCCGGGAGATATCAGCCCCAGCATTTT
NA | TRBJ2-2 | TRBV11-2 | TRBD2 | CASSSLAGVTGELFF | TGTGCCAGCAGCTCCCTAGCGGGGGTTACCGGGGAGCTGTTTTTT
NA | TRBJ1-2 | TRBV6-5 | TRBD1 | CASSYYRGLNYGYTF | TGTGCCAGCAGTTACTACAGGGGGCTTAACTATGGCTACACCTTC
NA | TRBJ1-1 | TRBV6-5 | NA | CASRREAGEGAEAFF | TGTGCCAGCAGGAGAGAGGCAGGGGAAGGGGCTGAAGCTTTCTTT
once | TRBJ1-1 | TRBV9 | NA | CASSVEPNGGTEAFF | TGTGCCAGCAGCGTAGAGCCTAACGGGGGGACTGAAGCTTTCTTT
NA | TRBJ1-5 | TRBV28 | NA | CASSLSARNQPQHF | TGTGCCAGCAGTTTGTCCGCACGGAATCAGCCCCAGCATTTT
NA | TRBJ1-2 | TRBV19 | TRBD1 | CASSPMTGGAGPNYGYTF | TGTGCCAGTAGTCCGATGACAGGGGGCGCGGGTCCTAACTATGGCTACACCTTC
NA | TRBJ1-2 | TRBV19 | TRBD1 | CATEPGQGIYGYTF | TGTGCCACGGAGCCGGGACAGGGGATCTATGGCTACACCTTC
NA | TRBJ1-2 | TRBV2 | TRBD1 | CASKPPGGNYGYTF | TGTGCCAGCAAACCTCCAGGGGGAAACTATGGCTACACCTTC
NA | TRBJ2-2 | TRBV27 | NA | CASSPALVSTPGELFF | TGTGCCAGCAGTCCTGCGTTAGTTTCCACTCCCGGGGAGCTGTTTTTT
NA | TRBJ1-5 | TRBV27 | TRBD1 | CASSQFLNRGGNQPQHF | TGTGCCAGCAGTCAATTCCTGAACAGGGGCGGCAATCAGCCCCAGCATTTT
NA | TRBJ2-7 | TRBV5-4 | TRBD1 | CASSPTGTGFVDEQYF | TGTGCCAGCAGTCCGACCGGGACAGGGTTCGTGGACGAGCAGTACTTC
NA | TRBJ2-7 | TRBV2 | TRBD2 | CASSERLAGGVEQYF | TGTGCCAGCAGTGAAAGGCTAGCGGGGGGAGTCGAGCAGTACTTC
NA | TRBJ2-7 | TRBV28 | NA | CASRSPDSYYEQYF | TGTGCCAGCAGAAGCCCGGACAGTTACTACGAGCAGTACTTC
NA | TRBJ2-1 | TRBV4-2 | NA | CASSQDPGVYNEQFF | TGTGCCAGCAGCCAAGATCCCGGAGTTTACAATGAGCAGTTCTTC
NA | TRBJ1-5 | TRBV7-2 | TRBD1 | CASSGDRNQPQHF | TGTGCCAGCAGCGGGGACAGAAATCAGCCCCAGCATTTT
NA | TRBJ1-3 | TRBV7-6 | NA | CASSLAGRGRNTIYF | TGTGCCAGCAGCTTAGCAGGCCGGGGGAGAAACACCATATATTTT